The 24 T cell receptor beta chains below come from one sample, sequenced in a study of cytomegalovirus exposure and HLA in healthy donors. Primers: 60 Vbeta forward and 13 Jbeta reverse. Repertoires were generated with immunoSEQ multiplex PCR, while TCRdb's copy carries only in-frame clones and drops some. The sample has tens of thousands of clones, and its top ten clones hold around 3.7%. Sequencing was done on a sample of PBMCs. These receptors were collected from a male donor in good health and CMV-seronegative.

The chain carries TRBV29-1 and TRBJ1-2, with TRBD1 as a possible D gene (5 bases). The V end was cut by 4 bases, the J end by 4 bases, with 10 bases between. Germline V gene lookup returns CDR1 SQVTM and CDR2 ANQGSEA. The CDR3 runs to 12 residues. This chain's CDR3 is CSVGQGGYGYTF. CDR3 sequence (DNA): TGCAGCGTTGGCCAGGGAGGCTATGGCTACACCTTC.

Concerning this clone: The germline gene is not matched at one end of the junction; a read error may be the cause. The rearrangement uses TRBV7-9 and TRBJ2-7; tentative D call: TRBD2 (6 bases). This CDR3 spans 17 amino acids. Germline values: CDR1 SEHNR, CDR2 FQNEAQ (reference sequence). CDR3 loop: CASSVADGGTSAYEQYF. In nucleotides, the CDR3 is TGTGCCAGCAGCGTAGCAGATGGGGGGACCAGCGCCTACGAGCAGTACTTC.

The chain links TRBV11-2 to TRBJ2-6; possibly TRBD1 for D (6 bases). Germline CDR1 SGHAT, CDR2 FQNNGV. This CDR3 is built from 16 residues. V dropped 5 bases and J dropped 1 base, with 12 bases sitting between them. CDR3 nucleotides: TGTGCCAGCAGCAGCAACACAGGGTCTGGGGCCAACGTCCTGACTTTC. Its protein product is CASSSNTGSGANVLTF.

Worth noting for this clone: The junction departs from the called germline gene at one end, perhaps through a read error. The sample contains more than one DNA sequence encoding this CDR3. This chain uses TRBV15 with TRBJ1-6, with TRBD1 identical over 8 bases. Germline CDR1 and CDR2: LNHNV and YYDKDF (reference sequence). This CDR3 has 14 residues. The chain's CDR3 is CATSGRTGNSPLHF. CDR3 DNA sequence: TGTGCCACCAGCGGTCGGACAGGGAATTCACCCCTACACTTT.

The chain is built from TRBV6-1 and TRBJ2-5; D perhaps matches TRBD2 (5 bases). Germline V gives CDR1 MNHNS, CDR2 SASEGT. V lost 4 bases to trimming and J lost 4 bases, with 13 bases between them. The CDR3 extends over 14 amino acids. The CDR3 DNA reads TGTGCCAGCAGTGGGCGCGGGCTCCGAGAGACCCAGTACTTC. This gives the protein CASSGRGLRETQYF.

The CDR3 sequence is CASRERNTGELFF. DNA of the CDR3: TGTGCCAGCAGGGAGAGAAACACCGGGGAGCTGTTTTTT. The chain joins TRBV7-9 to TRBJ2-2; D call uncertain. Germline values: CDR1 SEHNR, CDR2 FQNEAQ (reference sequence). The V gene lost 6 bases and the J gene lost 2 bases, with 7 bases spanning the gap. The CDR3 loop spans 13 amino acids.

As to this clone: Within the sample, other DNA sequences also encode this same CDR3. This chain links TRBV10-3 with TRBJ1-2; tentative D call: TRBD1 (5 bases). Between the trimmed V and J ends, which lost 2 bases and 2 bases, there was a span of 6 bases. Germline V CDR1 and CDR2: ENHRY, SYGVKD. CDR3 size: 13 residues. The CDR3: CAISEDSNYGYTF. The CDR3 DNA sequence: TGTGCCATCAGTGAGGACAGCAACTATGGCTACACCTTC.

The V and J genes are TRBV12-5 and TRBJ2-1, with D possibly being TRBD1 (5 bases). Looked up from germline, CDR1 is LGHNT and CDR2 is FRNRAP. Trimming shortened V by 4 bases and J by 5 bases, and 15 bases separated the two germline ends. This CDR3 region has 15 residues. The CDR3 protein is CASGSDQGPDNEQFF. CDR3 nucleotides: TGTGCTAGTGGTTCCGATCAGGGTCCCGACAATGAGCAGTTCTTC. Drawing the rest from reference TRBV12-5 and TRBJ2-1, the complete variable domain is DARVTQTPRHKVTEMGQEVTMRCQPILGHNTVFWYRQTMMQGLELLAYFRNRAPLDDSGMPKDRFSAEMPDATLATLKIQPSEPRDSAVYFCASGSDQGPDNEQFFGPGTRLTVL.

V is TRBV30 and J is TRBJ2-5; tentatively, D is TRBD2 (6 bases). CDR1 GTSNPN and CDR2 SVGIG come from the germline V gene (reference sequence). Trimming cost V 0 bases and J 2 bases, with 13 bases left between them. The length of the CDR3 is 15 residues. The CDR3 DNA follows: TGTGCCTGGAGTGTTTTAGCGGCGGGGCAAGAGACCCAGTACTTC. This translates into CAWSVLAAGQETQYF.

As concerns this clone: The junction does not match germline at one end; this may be a read error. The chain is built from TRBV18 and TRBJ2-1; tentative D call: TRBD2 (6 bases). Germline CDR1 reads KGHSH; CDR2 reads LQKENI. The CDR3 extends over 15 amino acids. The DNA of the CDR3 is TGTGCCAGCTCACCTGGCGGGGCCTCCGACAATGAGCAGTTCTTC. It translates to CASSPGGASDNEQFF.

On this clone: The junction shows a germline mismatch at one end, possibly a read error. V and J are TRBV29-1 and TRBJ2-1; perhaps TRBD2 as D (5 bases). This CDR3 is 17 amino acids long. Germline V gene data show CDR1 as SQVTM and CDR2 as ANQGSEA. The CDR3 bases are TGCAGCGTTGTGGGCTACGTGGGAGTCGGCTCCGACAATGAGCAGTTCTTC. Translated, it gives CSVVGYVGVGSDNEQFF.

The chain recombines TRBV15 with TRBJ2-3; 13 positions agree with TRBD2. The CDR3 spans 22 residues. The V gene's germline CDR1 is LNHNV and CDR2 YYDKDF (reference sequence). V lost 6 bases, J lost 0 bases, and 21 bases stayed unmatched. The DNA of the CDR3 is TGTGCCACCAGTCCGATGGGATTCGGACTAGCGGGAGTCGATTTCAGCACAGATACGCAGTATTTT. Residues: CATSPMGFGLAGVDFSTDTQYF.

DNA of the CDR3: TGCGCCAGCAGCCAAGACACGGAGGGTGTATCAAGGTATGGCTACACCTTC. Its translation: CASSQDTEGVSRYGYTF. V usage is TRBV4-3 and J usage is TRBJ1-2; D gene ambiguous. The CDR3 contains 17 residues. The V end lost 0 bases, the J end lost 5 bases, and 19 bases lay between the germline ends. CDR1 and CDR2 from the germline V gene are LGHNA and YSLEER.

This chain connects TRBV5-4 to TRBJ2-3; 8 bases match TRBD2. Trimming cost V 7 bases and J 3 bases; bases outside gene matches: 7. The CDR3 runs to 14 residues. CDR1 is SGHNT, CDR2 YYREEE, per germline (reference sequence). CDR3 in DNA: TGTGCCAGCTCCGGGACGGGAGGGACAGATACGCAGTATTTT. Amino acids: CASSGTGGTDTQYF.

About this clone: One end of the junction varies from germline; a read error may be responsible. The chain uses TRBV5-1 and TRBJ2-7; D possibly corresponds to TRBD1 (7 bases). Germline V gives CDR1 SGHRS, CDR2 YFSETQ. The CDR3 is made up of 15 amino acids. The CDR3 DNA sequence: TGCGCCAGCAGTTTCCAGGACAGGAATAGCGGCGAGCAGTCCTTC. This sequence encodes CASSFQDRNSGEQSF.

Comments on this clone: Other DNA sequences within the sample encode an identical CDR3. The J gene is TRBJ2-7, the V gene TRBV5-1, with TRBD1 identical over 7 bases. V gave up 0 bases and J gave up 1 base; unmatched junction bases: 4. Germline loops: CDR1 SGHRS, CDR2 YFSETQ. This CDR3 is 15 amino acids long. The CDR3 DNA sequence: TGCGCCAGCAGCTTGGGAGGGACAGATTCCTACGAGCAGTACTTC. This codes for CASSLGGTDSYEQYF.

The rearrangement joins TRBV6-5 to TRBJ1-5, with D possibly matching TRBD1 (6 bases). Germline V gene data show CDR1 as MNHEY and CDR2 as SVGAGI. The CDR3 is 13 amino acids. The ends were cut back, 6 bases at V and 6 bases at J, with 12 bases in the middle. This CDR3 is CASRYRESQPQHF. CDR3 DNA: TGTGCCAGCAGGTACAGGGAGAGTCAGCCCCAGCATTTT.

V usage is TRBV5-5 and J usage is TRBJ2-7; D possibly corresponds to TRBD1 (6 bases). V was pared by 2 bases and J by 5 bases, with 14 bases between. Germline V gives CDR1 SGHKS, CDR2 YYEKEE (reference sequence). CDR3 size: 14 residues. The CDR3 sequence: CASSFGGRVNEQYF. The CDR3 coding sequence is TGTGCCAGCAGCTTTGGGGGCAGGGTCAACGAGCAGTACTTC.

As DNA, the CDR3 is TGTGCCAGCAGCTTGGCGACAGGCACGGTCTATGGCTACACCTTC. Encoded protein: CASSLATGTVYGYTF. V usage is TRBV5-5 and J usage is TRBJ1-2, with D tentatively TRBD1 (6 bases). The ends were cut back, 0 bases at V and 4 bases at J, with 13 bases in the middle. In germline, CDR1 is SGHKS, CDR2 YYEKEE (reference sequence). The CDR3 covers 15 residues.

The V call is TRBV4-2, the J call TRBJ1-1; perhaps TRBD1 as D (5 bases). In germline, CDR1 is LGHNA, CDR2 YNFKEQ. This CDR3 spans 16 amino acids. V lost 3 bases, J lost 2 bases, and 16 bases lay in between. CDR3 residues: CASSQQGGSINTEAFF. In DNA form, the CDR3 reads TGTGCCAGCAGCCAGCAGGGAGGATCCATAAACACTGAAGCTTTCTTT.

The chain employs TRBV5-1 and TRBJ2-7, with TRBD1 identical over 8 bases. CDR3 length: 15 amino acids. J lost 2 bases, V lost 0 bases, and 4 bases had no gene match. Germline loops: CDR1 SGHRS, CDR2 YFSETQ. The CDR3 sequence: CASSLDGQGAYEQYF. The CDR3 DNA reads TGCGCCAGCAGCTTGGACGGACAGGGTGCCTACGAGCAGTACTTC.

V and J are TRBV29-1 and TRBJ2-7, with 12 nucleotides matching TRBD1. This CDR3 has 14 residues. With V trimmed by 6 bases and J by 5 bases, 8 bases remained unmatched. The V gene's germline CDR1 is SQVTM and CDR2 ANQGSEA. CDR3 in amino acids: CSVVSGTGGHEQYF. The DNA for the CDR3 is TGCAGCGTCGTGTCCGGGACAGGGGGCCACGAGCAGTACTTC.

The gene calls are TRBV28 and TRBJ1-2, with D unresolved. CDR3 length: 12 residues. V shed 11 bases and J shed 8 bases, with 18 bases lying between them. CDR1 and CDR2 from the germline V gene are MDHEN and SYDVKM. CDR3 region: CAGRGQIYGYTF. The CDR3 DNA sequence: TGTGCCGGGAGAGGGCAGATATACGGCTACACCTTC.

The chain employs TRBV11-2 and TRBJ1-4, with D perhaps matching TRBD1 (6 bases). The germline V gene encodes CDR1 SGHAT and CDR2 FQNNGV. V lost 6 bases and J lost 6, with 14 bases in between. CDR3 length: 14 residues. The CDR3 region has the DNA TGTGCCAGCAGGGAACAGGGTACTGATGAAAAACTGTTTTTT. Encoded protein: CASREQGTDEKLFF.